A single sample is the source of the 28 T cell receptor beta chains below, sequenced in a study of blood T cell repertoires in COVID-19. Method: immunoSEQ multiplex PCR; TCRdb's copy keeps in-frame clones and lacks some. Of about 350,000 clones in the sample, 87% were seen once. Sequencing was carried out using PBMCs or T cells enriched from blood (not recorded which). Receptors originate from a woman in her 30s who had recovered from COVID-19.

Here the CDR3 reads CASSIQQGGSDTQYF. DNA for the CDR3: TGTGCCAGTAGTATCCAACAGGGGGGCTCAGATACGCAGTATTTT. This rearrangement joins TRBV19 to TRBJ2-3, with 8 bases identical to TRBD1. Looked up from germline, CDR1 is LNHDA and CDR2 is SQIVND (reference sequence). This CDR3 contains 15 residues. The J segment lost 4 bases and the V segment lost 3 bases, leaving 6 bases of the junction unmatched.

The V and J genes are TRBV6-2 or TRBV6-3 and TRBJ1-1; D is unclear. The CDR3 is made up of 15 amino acids. CDR1 is MNHEY and CDR2 is SVGEGT in the germline V gene. The V and J ends lost 5 bases and 1 base respectively, with 14 bases between them. The CDR3 is CASSPFRDWNTEAFF. Here the CDR3 DNA reads TGTGCCAGCAGTCCCTTCCGCGACTGGAACACTGAAGCTTTCTTT.

The gene calls are TRBV2 and TRBJ2-7; 7 bases align to TRBD1. This CDR3 spans 15 amino acids. Looked up from germline, CDR1 is SNHLY and CDR2 is FYNNEI. The J segment lost 3 bases and the V segment lost 5 bases, leaving 10 bases of the junction unmatched. CDR3 in DNA: TGTGCCAGCAGTAAAACAGGGGTCCCCCTCTACGAGCAGTACTTC. It translates to CASSKTGVPLYEQYF. Filled out from reference TRBV2 and TRBJ2-7, the complete variable domain reads EPEVTQTPSHQVTQMGQEVILRCVPISNHLYFYWYRQILGQKVEFLVSFYNNEISEKSEIFDDQFSVERPDGSNFTLKIRSTKLEDSAMYFCASSKTGVPLYEQYFGPGTRLTVT.

This chain joins TRBV10-3 and TRBJ1-2, with D possibly TRBD1 on 6 matching bases. The CDR3 has 12 residues. Germline CDR1 is ENHRY and CDR2 is SYGVKD. The ends were cut back, 8 bases at V and 8 bases at J, with 15 bases in the middle. DNA of the CDR3: TGTGCCATCGCCCGGGACATCTACGGCTACACCTTC. This encodes CAIARDIYGYTF.

The J gene is TRBJ2-1, the V gene TRBV19, with TRBD2 matching over 10 bases. CDR3 length: 17 amino acids. The ends lost 5 bases at V and 2 bases at J; junction bases unmatched: 9. Germline V lookup: CDR1 LNHDA, CDR2 SQIVND (reference sequence). The CDR3 is CASSFTKRGGTYNEQFF. As DNA, the CDR3 is TGTGCCAGTAGTTTTACAAAGCGGGGGGGCACCTACAATGAGCAGTTCTTC.

The rearrangement uses TRBV9 and TRBJ2-3; D may be TRBD2 (6 bases). Germline CDR1 and CDR2: SGDLS and YYNGEE. Trimming stripped 0 bases from V and 3 bases from J, with 11 bases between. The CDR3 spans 15 residues. Here the CDR3 reads CASSVVGGDTDTQYF. In nucleotides, the CDR3 is TGTGCCAGCAGCGTAGTCGGAGGGGATACAGATACGCAGTATTTT. The entire variable domain, with the rest obtained from reference TRBV9 and TRBJ2-3, is as follows: DSGVTQTPKHLITATGQRVTLRCSPRSGDLSVYWYQQSLDQGLQFLIQYYNGEERAKGNILERFSAQQFPDLHSELNLSSLELGDSALYFCASSVVGGDTDTQYFGPGTRLTVL.

The CDR3: CASSEALGQALYEQYF. CDR3 coding DNA: TGTGCCAGCAGTGAAGCGTTAGGACAGGCTCTCTACGAGCAGTACTTC. The chain carries TRBV2 and TRBJ2-7; 7 bases line up with TRBD1. V trimming: 0 bases; J trimming: 3 bases; junction bases outside the gene matches: 8. Germline V gene data show CDR1 as SNHLY and CDR2 as FYNNEI. The CDR3 contains 16 residues.

CDR3 protein: CASSVLREPGYGYTF. The CDR3 nucleotides are TGTGCCAGCAGTGTACTTCGGGAGCCAGGGTATGGCTACACCTTC. The V gene is TRBV2, the J gene TRBJ1-2, with D perhaps matching TRBD1 (5 bases). The CDR3 consists of 15 residues. The germline V and J ends were trimmed by 4 bases and 5 bases, with 17 bases remaining between them. The germline V gene encodes CDR1 SNHLY and CDR2 FYNNEI.

The chain is built from TRBV28 and TRBJ2-7; 7 bases are shared with TRBD1. V trimming: 5 bases; J trimming: 6 bases; junction bases outside the gene matches: 10. CDR1 is MDHEN, CDR2 SYDVKM, per germline. This CDR3 contains 14 residues. The CDR3: CASSPQTGTREQYF. The CDR3 region has the DNA TGTGCCAGCAGTCCCCAGACAGGGACGCGCGAGCAGTACTTC.

A single count supports this clone. The chain couples TRBV7-9 to TRBJ1-2; D not certain. V was trimmed by 5 bases and J by 4 bases, leaving 17 bases between them. This CDR3 is built from 15 residues. The V gene's germline CDR1 is SEHNR and CDR2 FQNEAQ (reference sequence). This CDR3 is CASSLSGGVIYGYTF. CDR3 DNA sequence: TGTGCCAGCAGCCTAAGCGGTGGAGTTATCTATGGCTACACCTTC.

CDR3 amino acids: CASSLKSGQPQHF. The CDR3 DNA sequence: TGTGCCAGCAGTTTGAAGTCGGGACAGCCCCAGCATTTT. The chain couples TRBV6-5 to TRBJ1-5; D gene ambiguous. In germline, CDR1 is MNHEY, CDR2 SVGAGI. Trimming removed 4 bases at V and 7 bases at J, with 11 bases between. This CDR3 region has 13 residues.

The CDR3 region has the DNA TGTGCCAGCAGTCCCTCCGGGACAGTCGGGAACACCATATATTTT. Translating gives CASSPSGTVGNTIYF. This chain connects TRBV28 to TRBJ1-3, with TRBD1 matching over 7 bases. The CDR3 contains 15 residues. The V gene's germline CDR1 is MDHEN and CDR2 SYDVKM. J gave up 7 bases and V 5 bases, and 11 bases lay outside the gene matches.

The V gene is TRBV7-9, the J gene TRBJ1-4; 9 bases are a match to TRBD1. Germline CDR1 and CDR2: SEHNR and FQNEAQ (reference sequence). The CDR3 is made up of 11 amino acids. Here the CDR3 reads CGTGDNEKLFF. CDR3 in DNA: TGTGGGACAGGGGATAATGAAAAACTGTTTTTT.

Concerning this clone itself: As the CDR3 is not closed by the conserved phenylalanine or tryptophan, this likely results from a read error. The DNA is omitted, as the CDR3 cannot be located on it reliably, and the CDR3 follows TCRdb's listing. The chain recombines TRBV2 with TRBJ2-7; TRBD1 is the table's D call and was not checked against the DNA. Termini included, the CDR3 measures 13 amino acids. Per germline, CDR1 SNHLY and CDR2 FYNNEI. The CDR3 is CASSEGLWTGAEL.

The J gene is TRBJ2-3, the V gene TRBV11-3; 15 bases map to TRBD2. V shed 6 bases, J shed 0 bases, and the junction held 7 bases outside the gene matches. This CDR3 region has 18 residues. Germline V lookup: CDR1 SGHNT, CDR2 YENEEA. CDR3 bases: TGTGCCAGCAGTTTTGGACTAGCGGGGGGGAGAAGCACAGATACGCAGTATTTT. Its translation is CASSFGLAGGRSTDTQYF.

The genes are TRBV11-2 and TRBJ2-2, with TRBD1 matching 9 bases. The CDR3 loop spans 17 amino acids. V was pared by 1 base and J by 3 bases, with 6 bases of the junction left unmatched. Germline values: CDR1 SGHAT, CDR2 FQNNGV. CDR3 sequence (DNA): TGTGCCAGCAGCTTAGTTCCCGGACAGGGGTACACCGGGGAGCTGTTTTTT. Translating it yields CASSLVPGQGYTGELFF.

The rearrangement uses TRBV11-3 and TRBJ2-1, with TRBD2 matching over 11 bases. CDR1 and CDR2 from the germline V gene are SGHNT and YENEEA. This CDR3 comprises 16 residues. V lost 0 bases, J lost 6 bases, and 4 bases stayed unmatched. The CDR3 region is CASSLDGTSGGNEQFF. CDR3 coding DNA: TGTGCCAGCAGCTTAGATGGTACTAGCGGGGGCAATGAGCAGTTCTTC.

V usage is TRBV5-1 and J usage is TRBJ2-7; a weak D match, TRBD1 (6 bases). The CDR3 totals 15 residues. V was clipped by 0 bases and J by 2 bases, with 12 bases between them. Germline V gene data show CDR1 as SGHRS and CDR2 as YFSETQ. CDR3 in amino acids: CASSLDRARAYEQYF. The CDR3 DNA is TGCGCCAGCAGCTTGGACAGGGCGAGGGCCTACGAGCAGTACTTC.

CDR3 nucleotides: TGTGCCAGCAGCTCCTCGGACAGCTCCTACAATGAGCAGTTCTTC. This gives the protein CASSSSDSSYNEQFF. V and J are TRBV5-4 and TRBJ2-1, with D perhaps TRBD1 (6 bases). This CDR3 has 15 residues. V lost 3 bases to trimming and J lost 0 bases, with 10 bases between them. Germline lookup yields CDR1 SGHNT and CDR2 YYREEE (reference sequence).

This chain uses TRBV7-9 with TRBJ1-2; unclear D gene. Germline V gene lookup returns CDR1 SEHNR and CDR2 FQNEAQ (reference sequence). V was trimmed by 5 bases and J by 3 bases, leaving 13 bases between them. The CDR3 is 14 residues long. The CDR3 nucleotides are TGTGCCAGCAGCCCGATTTCCAGATACTATGGCTACACCTTC. It specifies CASSPISRYYGYTF.

V is TRBV5-4 and J is TRBJ2-7; 8 nucleotides agree with TRBD1. After removal of 5 bases from V and 1 base from J, the junction contained 8 bases not matched to a gene. This CDR3 spans 15 amino acids. CDR1 is SGHNT and CDR2 is YYREEE in the germline V gene (reference sequence). The CDR3 DNA reads as TGTGCCAGCAGGTCCCAGGGGGCTGGGTCCTACGAGCAGTACTTC. It codes for CASRSQGAGSYEQYF.

The chain is built from TRBV7-8 and TRBJ1-4; the match to TRBD1 covers 9 bases. Germline trimming cut 5 bases from V and 7 bases from J; bases unmatched to any gene: 5. The CDR3 sequence is 14 residues long. Germline V gene sequence: CDR1 SGHVS, CDR2 FQNEAQ. CDR3 nucleotides: TGTGCCAGCAGCATGGACAGGGGAAGTGAAAAACTGTTTTTT. Its protein is CASSMDRGSEKLFF.

The genes are TRBV7-2 and TRBJ2-5; D is unresolved. CDR1 is SGHTA and CDR2 is FQGNSA in the germline V gene. The CDR3 has 14 residues. V was trimmed by 2 bases and J by 5 bases, leaving 12 bases between them. This CDR3 is CASSLSRDGETQYF. CDR3 bases: TGTGCCAGCAGCTTAAGCCGAGACGGGGAGACCCAGTACTTC.

V and J are TRBV11-2 and TRBJ2-7, with D hard to call. Between the trimmed V and J ends, which lost 1 base and 6 bases, there was a span of 19 bases. Germline CDR1 SGHAT, CDR2 FQNNGV. This CDR3 is built from 16 residues. This CDR3 is CASSLVPFGPPSEQYF. Here the CDR3 DNA reads TGTGCCAGCAGCTTAGTCCCCTTTGGGCCGCCCAGCGAGCAGTACTTC.

J is TRBJ2-2 and V is TRBV19; D uncertain. This CDR3 is built from 16 residues. V gave up 2 bases and J gave up 3 bases, with 13 bases separating them. Per germline, CDR1 LNHDA and CDR2 SQIVND (reference sequence). CDR3 sequence: CASSISQRVDTGELFF. In DNA form, the CDR3 reads TGTGCCAGTAGTATATCCCAACGGGTGGACACCGGGGAGCTGTTTTTT. The complete variable domain, with remaining parts taken from reference TRBV19 and TRBJ2-2, reads DGGITQSPKYLFRKEGQNVTLSCEQNLNHDAMYWYRQDPGQGLRLIYYSQIVNDFQKGDIAEGYSVSREKKESFPLTVTSAQKNPTAFYLCASSISQRVDTGELFFGEGSRLTVL.

V and J are TRBV28 and TRBJ2-5; the match to TRBD1 covers 7 bases. The V segment lost 2 bases and the J segment 12 bases; nucleotides outside the gene matches: 6. CDR3 length equals 12 residues. Germline V gene lookup returns CDR1 MDHEN and CDR2 SYDVKM. CDR3 in amino acids: CASSLPGQAKYF. DNA of the CDR3: TGTGCCAGCAGTTTACCTGGACAGGCCAAGTACTTC. Complete variable domain (other parts from reference TRBV28 and TRBJ2-5): DVKVTQSSRYLVKRTGEKVFLECVQDMDHENMFWYRQDPGLGLRLIYFSYDVKMKEKGDIPEGYSVSREKKERFSLILESASTNQTSMYLCASSLPGQAKYFGPGTRLLVL.

This clone was counted only a few times. V gene TRBV27 combines with J gene TRBJ1-2, with 7 bases lining up with TRBD1. J gave up 4 bases and V 6 bases, and 5 bases lay outside the gene matches. The CDR3 length is 13 residues. CDR1 is MNHEY, CDR2 SMNVEV, per germline (reference sequence). CDR3 DNA sequence: TGTGCCAGCAGAGACGACAGGGTCTATGGCTACACCTTC. This translates into CASRDDRVYGYTF.

This chain connects TRBV28 to TRBJ1-6; 7 nucleotides match TRBD1. CDR1 MDHEN and CDR2 SYDVKM come from the germline V gene. CDR3 length: 15 residues. The V segment lost 7 bases and the J segment 5 bases; nucleotides outside the gene matches: 8. The CDR3 bases are TGTGCCAGCACCCTGGGAACAGGGGATAATTCACCCCTCCACTTT. Translation gives CASTLGTGDNSPLHF.